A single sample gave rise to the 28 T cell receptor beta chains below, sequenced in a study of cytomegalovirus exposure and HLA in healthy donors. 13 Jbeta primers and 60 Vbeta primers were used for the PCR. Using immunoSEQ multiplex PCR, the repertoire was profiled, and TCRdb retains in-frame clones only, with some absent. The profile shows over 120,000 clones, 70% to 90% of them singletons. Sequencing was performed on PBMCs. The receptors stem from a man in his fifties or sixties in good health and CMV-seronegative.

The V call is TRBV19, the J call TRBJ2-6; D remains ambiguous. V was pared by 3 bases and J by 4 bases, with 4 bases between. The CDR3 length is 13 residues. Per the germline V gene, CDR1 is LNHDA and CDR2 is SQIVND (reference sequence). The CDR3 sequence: CASSMAGANVLTF. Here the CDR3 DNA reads TGTGCCAGTAGTATGGCAGGGGCCAACGTCCTGACTTTC.

CDR3 bases: TGCGCCAGCAGCTTGGGTACAACTAATGAAAAACTGTTTTTT. The encoded protein is CASSLGTTNEKLFF. The chain combines TRBV5-1 with TRBJ1-4; D gene unclear. The CDR3 has 14 residues. V lost 0 bases and J lost 0, with 3 bases in between. The germline V gene encodes CDR1 SGHRS and CDR2 YFSETQ.

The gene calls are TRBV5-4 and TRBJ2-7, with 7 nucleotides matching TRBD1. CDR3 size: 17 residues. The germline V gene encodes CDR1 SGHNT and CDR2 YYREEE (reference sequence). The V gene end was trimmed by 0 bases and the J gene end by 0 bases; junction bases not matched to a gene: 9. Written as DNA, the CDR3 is TGTGCCAGCAGCTTGGGACCATTACAGGGGTCCTCCTACGAGCAGTACTTC. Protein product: CASSLGPLQGSSYEQYF.

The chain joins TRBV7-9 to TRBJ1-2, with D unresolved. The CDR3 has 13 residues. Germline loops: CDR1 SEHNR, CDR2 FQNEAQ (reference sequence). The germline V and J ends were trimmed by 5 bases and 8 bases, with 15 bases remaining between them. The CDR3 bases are TGTGCCAGCAGCCTACCGAGGGTTCTGGGCTACACCTTC. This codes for CASSLPRVLGYTF.

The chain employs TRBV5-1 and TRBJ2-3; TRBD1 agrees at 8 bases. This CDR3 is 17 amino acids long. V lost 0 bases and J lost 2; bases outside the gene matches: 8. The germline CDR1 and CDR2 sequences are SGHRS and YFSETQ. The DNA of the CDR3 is TGCGCCAGCAGCTTGGCCGTTACAGGGGGTAACACAGATACGCAGTATTTT. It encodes CASSLAVTGGNTDTQYF.

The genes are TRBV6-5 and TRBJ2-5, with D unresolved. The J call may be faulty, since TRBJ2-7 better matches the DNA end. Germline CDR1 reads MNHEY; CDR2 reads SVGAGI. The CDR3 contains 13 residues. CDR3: CASSPLAFYEQYF. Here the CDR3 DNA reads TGTGCCAGCAGTCCCCTTGCATTCTACGAGCAGTACTTC.

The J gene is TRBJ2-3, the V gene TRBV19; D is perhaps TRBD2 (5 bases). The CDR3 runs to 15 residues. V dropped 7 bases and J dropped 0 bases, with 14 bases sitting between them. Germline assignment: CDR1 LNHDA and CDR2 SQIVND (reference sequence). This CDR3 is CASTIGDTSTDTQYF. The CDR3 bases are TGTGCCAGTACAATCGGGGATACTAGCACAGATACGCAGTATTTT.

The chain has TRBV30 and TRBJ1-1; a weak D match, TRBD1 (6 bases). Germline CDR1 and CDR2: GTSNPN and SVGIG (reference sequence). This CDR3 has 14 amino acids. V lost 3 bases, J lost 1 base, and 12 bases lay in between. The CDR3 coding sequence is TGTGCCTGGAGCCTTACGACAGGGAACACTGAAGCTTTCTTT. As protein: CAWSLTTGNTEAFF.

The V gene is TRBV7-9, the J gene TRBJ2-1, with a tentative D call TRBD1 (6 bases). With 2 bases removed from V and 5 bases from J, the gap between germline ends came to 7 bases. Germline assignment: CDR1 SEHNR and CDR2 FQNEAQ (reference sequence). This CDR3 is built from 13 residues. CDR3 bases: TGTGCCAGCAGCTTAAACAGGGACAATGAGCAGTTCTTC. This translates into CASSLNRDNEQFF.

CDR3: CARSPHGGNEKLFF. CDR3 DNA sequence: TGTGCCAGAAGCCCCCATGGGGGGAACGAAAAACTGTTTTTT. V gene TRBV5-3 combines with J gene TRBJ1-4, with TRBD1 as a possible D gene (5 bases). TRBV5-3 is reported as an ORF; its role is uncertain. The CDR3 sequence is 14 residues long. V shed 4 bases and J shed 8 bases, with 15 bases lying between them.

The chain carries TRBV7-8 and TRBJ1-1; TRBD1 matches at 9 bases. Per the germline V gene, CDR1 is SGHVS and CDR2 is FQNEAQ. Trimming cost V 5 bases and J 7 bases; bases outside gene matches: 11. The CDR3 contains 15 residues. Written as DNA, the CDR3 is TGTGCCAGCAGCCTGGGACAGGGAGGTCAAGGTGAAGCTTTCTTT. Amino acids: CASSLGQGGQGEAFF. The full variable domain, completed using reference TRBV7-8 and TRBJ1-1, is GAGVSQSPRYKVAKRGQDVALRCDPISGHVSLFWYQQALGQGPEFLTYFQNEAQLDKSGLPSDRFFAERPEGSVSTLKIQRTQQEDSAVYLCASSLGQGGQGEAFFGQGTRLTVV.

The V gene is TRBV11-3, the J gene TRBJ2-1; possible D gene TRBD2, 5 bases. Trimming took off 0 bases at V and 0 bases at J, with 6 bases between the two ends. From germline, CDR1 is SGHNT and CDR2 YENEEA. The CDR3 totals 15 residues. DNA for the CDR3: TGTGCCAGCAGCTTAGATCGGGACTCCTACAATGAGCAGTTCTTC. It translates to CASSLDRDSYNEQFF.

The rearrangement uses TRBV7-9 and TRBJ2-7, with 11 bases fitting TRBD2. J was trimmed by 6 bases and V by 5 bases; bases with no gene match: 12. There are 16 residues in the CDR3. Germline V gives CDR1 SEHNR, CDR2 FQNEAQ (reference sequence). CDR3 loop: CASSTWDSGRAGEQYF. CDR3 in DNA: TGTGCCAGCAGCACCTGGGATAGCGGGAGGGCCGGCGAGCAGTACTTC.

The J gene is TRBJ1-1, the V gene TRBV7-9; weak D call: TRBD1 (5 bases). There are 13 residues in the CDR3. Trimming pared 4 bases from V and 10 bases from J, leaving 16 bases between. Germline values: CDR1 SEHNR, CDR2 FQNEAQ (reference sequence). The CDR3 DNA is TGTGCCAGCAGCTCAGGTGGGGGGGTGATAGCTTTCTTT. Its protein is CASSSGGGVIAFF.

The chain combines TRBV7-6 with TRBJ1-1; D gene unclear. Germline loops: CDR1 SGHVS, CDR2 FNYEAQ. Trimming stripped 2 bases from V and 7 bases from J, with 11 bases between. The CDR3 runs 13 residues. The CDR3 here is CASSLSQVGEAFF. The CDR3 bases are TGTGCCAGCAGCTTATCCCAGGTCGGTGAAGCTTTCTTT.

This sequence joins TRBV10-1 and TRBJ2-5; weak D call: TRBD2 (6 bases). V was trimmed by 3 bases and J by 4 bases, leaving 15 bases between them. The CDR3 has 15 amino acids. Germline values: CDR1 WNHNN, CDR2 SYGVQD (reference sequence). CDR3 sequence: CASSEGGTTGETQYF. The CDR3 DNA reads TGCGCCAGCAGTGAAGGCGGGACCACGGGAGAGACCCAGTACTTC.

The CDR3 DNA follows: TGCGCCAGCAGCTTGGTCGTCGGTCTATCTGGGGCCAACGTCCTGACTTTC. Its protein product is CASSLVVGLSGANVLTF. The rearrangement joins TRBV5-1 to TRBJ2-6; D remains unclear. Trimming removed 0 bases from V and 1 base from J, with 11 bases in between. The CDR3 sequence is 17 residues long. The germline CDR1 and CDR2 sequences are SGHRS and YFSETQ.

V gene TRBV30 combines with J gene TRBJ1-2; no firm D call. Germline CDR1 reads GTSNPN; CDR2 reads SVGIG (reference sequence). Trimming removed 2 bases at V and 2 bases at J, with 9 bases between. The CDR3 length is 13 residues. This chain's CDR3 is CAWSPTPNYGYTF. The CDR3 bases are TGTGCCTGGAGTCCCACACCCAACTATGGCTACACCTTC.

The CDR3 sequence is CASSPDSPFYYGYTF. The CDR3 coding sequence is TGTGCCAGCTCACCGGACAGTCCTTTCTACTATGGCTACACCTTC. This chain uses TRBV18 with TRBJ1-2, with D maybe TRBD1 (6 bases). The CDR3 consists of 15 residues. V was cut by 3 bases and J by 3 bases, with 14 bases left in between. Per germline, CDR1 KGHSH and CDR2 LQKENI.

In DNA, the CDR3 is TGTGCCAGCAGCCGAGGACAGGGCACAGATACGCAGTATTTT. Residues: CASSRGQGTDTQYF. The rearrangement joins TRBV7-9 to TRBJ2-3; 7 nucleotides align to TRBD1. CDR1 and CDR2 (germline): SEHNR, FQNEAQ (reference sequence). The CDR3 contains 14 residues. J gave up 1 base and V 5 bases, and 3 bases lay outside the gene matches.

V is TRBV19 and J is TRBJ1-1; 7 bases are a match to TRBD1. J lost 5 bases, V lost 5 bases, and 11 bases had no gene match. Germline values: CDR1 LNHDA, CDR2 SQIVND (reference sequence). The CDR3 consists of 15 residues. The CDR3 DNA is TGTGCCAGTAGTCAAGAACCGGGACAGAATACTGAAGCTTTCTTT. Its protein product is CASSQEPGQNTEAFF.

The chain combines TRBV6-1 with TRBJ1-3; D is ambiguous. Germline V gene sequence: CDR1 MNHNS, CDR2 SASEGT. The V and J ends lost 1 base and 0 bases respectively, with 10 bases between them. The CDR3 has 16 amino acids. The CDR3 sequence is CASSEGFRSSGNTIYF. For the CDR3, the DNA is TGTGCCAGCAGTGAAGGTTTTAGATCCTCTGGAAACACCATATATTTT.

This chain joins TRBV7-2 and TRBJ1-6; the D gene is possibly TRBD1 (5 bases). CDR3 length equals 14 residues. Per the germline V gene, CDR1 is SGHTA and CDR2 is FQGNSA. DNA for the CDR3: TGTGCGGCTCCCGTCGGGGGTAGAAATTCACCCCTCCACTTT. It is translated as CAAPVGGRNSPLHF. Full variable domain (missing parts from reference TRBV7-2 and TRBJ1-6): GAGVSQSPSNKVTEKGKDVELRCDPISGHTALYWYRQSLGQGLEFLIYFQGNSAPDKSGLPSDRFSAERTGGSVSTLTIQRTQQEDSAVYLCAAPVGGRNSPLHFGNGTRLTVT.

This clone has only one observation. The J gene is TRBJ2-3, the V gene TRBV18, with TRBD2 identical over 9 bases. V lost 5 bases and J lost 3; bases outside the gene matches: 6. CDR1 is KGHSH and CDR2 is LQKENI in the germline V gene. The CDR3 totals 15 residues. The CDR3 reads CASSTISGRTDTQYF. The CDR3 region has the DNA TGTGCCAGCTCAACCATTAGCGGGAGAACAGATACGCAGTATTTT. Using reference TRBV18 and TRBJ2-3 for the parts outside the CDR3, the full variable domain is NAGVMQNPRHLVRRRGQEARLRCSPMKGHSHVYWYRQLPEEGLKFMVYLQKENIIDESGMPKERFSAEFPKEGPSILRIQQVVRGDSAAYFCASSTISGRTDTQYFGPGTRLTVL.

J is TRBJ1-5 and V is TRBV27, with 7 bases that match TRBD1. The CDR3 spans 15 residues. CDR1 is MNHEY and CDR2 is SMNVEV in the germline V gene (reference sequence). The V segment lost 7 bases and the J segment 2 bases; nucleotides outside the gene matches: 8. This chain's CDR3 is CASTPRGVGNQPQHF. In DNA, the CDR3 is TGTGCCAGCACCCCCAGGGGGGTAGGCAATCAGCCCCAGCATTTT.

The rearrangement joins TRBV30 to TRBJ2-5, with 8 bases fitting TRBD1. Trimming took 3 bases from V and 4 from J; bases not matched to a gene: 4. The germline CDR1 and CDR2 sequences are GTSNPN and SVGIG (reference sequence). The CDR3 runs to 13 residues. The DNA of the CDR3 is TGTGCCTGGAGCATGGACAGGGTAGAGACCCAGTACTTC. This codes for CAWSMDRVETQYF.

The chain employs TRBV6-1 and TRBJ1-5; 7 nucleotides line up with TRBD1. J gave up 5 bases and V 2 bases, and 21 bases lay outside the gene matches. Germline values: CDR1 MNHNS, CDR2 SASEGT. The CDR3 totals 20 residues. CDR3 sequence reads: CASSERPSVIITGEYQPQHF. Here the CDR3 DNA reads TGTGCCAGCAGTGAAAGGCCTTCGGTGATAATAACAGGGGAATATCAGCCCCAGCATTTT.

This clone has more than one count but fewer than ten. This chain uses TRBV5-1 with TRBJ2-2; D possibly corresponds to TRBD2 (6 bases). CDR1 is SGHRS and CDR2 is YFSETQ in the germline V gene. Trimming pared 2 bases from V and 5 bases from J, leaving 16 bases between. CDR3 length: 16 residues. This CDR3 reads CASSLRPGVGTGELFF. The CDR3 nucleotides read TGCGCCAGCAGCTTACGACCGGGAGTGGGGACCGGGGAGCTGTTTTTT.